This T cell receptor beta chain was captured in a study of cytomegalovirus exposure and HLA in healthy donors. Findings and caveats of the study: Most TCRs appeared rarely, but some public TCRs recurred in many donors. In vitro experiments confirmed that a few CMV-associated chains were specific for CMV antigens.

Trimming shortened V by 3 bases and J by 8 bases, and 17 bases separated the two germline ends. Per the germline V gene, CDR1 is MNHEY and CDR2 is SMNVEV (reference sequence). The CDR3 has 15 residues. The repertoire was sequenced with immunoSEQ multiplex PCR; TCRdb's copy has only in-frame clones and lacks some. The sample has some 45,000 clones, 85% to 95% seen once; the top ten hold 6.5% to 9.5%. A word on this clone: What it binds is not known.

Sequenced: PBMCs. The clonotype originates from a woman between 18 and 29 years old in good health and CMV-seropositive. The gene calls are TRBV27 and TRBJ2-1; a possible D gene is TRBD1 (5 bases). CDR3 bases: TGTGCCAGCAGTTTGAACTCCCAGGGTCTGGATGAGCAGTTCTTC. Translation gives CASSLNSQGLDEQFF.